The T cell receptor (beta chain) described here comes from a study of blood T cell repertoires in COVID-19. CDR3 length: 15 amino acids. Trimming took 5 bases from V and 8 from J, leaving 19 bases between them. Per the germline V gene, CDR1 is SGHKS and CDR2 is YYEKEE (reference sequence). Profiled with immunoSEQ multiplex PCR; TCRdb holds only in-frame clones, not every one. The sample contains about 81,000 clones, about nine tenths of which appear only once. The rearrangement links TRBV5-5 to TRBJ1-4; D gene ambiguous. The sequence derives from a man between 70 and 80 years old with active or convalescent COVID-19. The specimen sequenced was peripheral blood. CDR3: CASSQEGSKREKLFF. In DNA form, the CDR3 reads TGTGCCAGCAGTCAAGAGGGCAGCAAGCGGGAAAAACTGTTTTTT.